What follows describes a single T cell receptor beta chain. Its target is not known. The sample belongs to a study of regulatory T cells in long-lasting Graves disease. Study outcomes and limitations: Limited sample numbers may have lowered accuracy.

Germline V gene lookup returns CDR1 SQVTM and CDR2 ANQGSEA. The CDR3 extends over 12 amino acids. Trimming took off 7 bases at V and 0 bases at J, with 8 bases between the two ends. With iRepertoire HTBI primers and Arm-PCR of CDR3 regions, TCR beta libraries were built. TCRdb redid the calling of the multiplex PCR reads with MiXCR, one entry per CDR3 protein. The sample holds about 520,000 distinct CDR3 sequences; 12% are singletons and the top ten take about 8.9%. Time point: newly diagnosed GD, antithyroid drugs for less than 3 months. Generation of the TCR library employed RNA extracted from PBMCs. The same data also contributed to another study, on T cells in Graves' hyperthyroidism and ophthalmopathy. That report adds: The study used the HTBI primer set for a first-round RT-PCR of the TCR CDR3. Most clonotypes that expanded in the thyroid above 0.001 also showed up in blood.

The chain combines TRBV29-1 with TRBJ2-3; D may match TRBD1 or TRBD2 (5 bases each). Sequences were derived from peripheral blood mononuclear cells (PBMCs), sampled at new diagnosis, from a patient treated with antithyroid drugs. The source is a woman aged 25 to 39 with Graves disease. Here the CDR3 DNA reads TGCAGCGCTGAGGGGAGCACAGATACGCAGTATTTT. Amino acid sequence: CSAEGSTDTQYF.